The 11 T cell receptor beta chains below come from one sample, sequenced in a study of technical replicates of blood from a handful of donors. Sequencing was performed with immunoSEQ multiplex PCR; in TCRdb, only in-frame clones are kept and a portion is missing. The table has about 80,000 clones, about 93% seen once. Sequenced material: T cells isolated from PBMCs. These receptors all come from a human donor in good health.

V gene TRBV5-4 combines with J gene TRBJ1-2; D may be TRBD1 (5 bases). Germline assignment: CDR1 SGHNT and CDR2 YYREEE (reference sequence). The length of the CDR3 is 14 residues. V lost 4 bases and J lost 2, with 12 bases in between. The CDR3 region has the DNA TGTGCCAGCAGCGTTGACAGCTACAACTATGGCTACACCTTC. Translation gives CASSVDSYNYGYTF.

The chain links TRBV5-6 to TRBJ2-5; D is undetermined. This CDR3 has 13 residues. V was cut by 0 bases and J by 5 bases, with 8 bases left in between. Per germline, CDR1 SGHDT and CDR2 YYEEEE. CDR3 region: CASSLVNGETQYF. The CDR3 bases are TGTGCCAGCAGCTTGGTTAACGGGGAGACCCAGTACTTC.

The chain has TRBV7-3 and TRBJ2-1; 10 nucleotides align to TRBD2. CDR3 length equals 16 residues. Germline-derived CDR1 and CDR2 are SGHTA and FQGTGA. V shed 5 bases and J 4 bases; nucleotides not matched to a gene: 8. The CDR3 coding sequence is TGTGCCAGCAGCCCGACCGGGACTAGCGTTTACAATGAGCAGTTCTTC. Protein sequence: CASSPTGTSVYNEQFF.

The chain is built from TRBV19 and TRBJ1-1; D is possibly TRBD1 (5 bases). The CDR3 loop spans 14 amino acids. V gave up 1 base and J gave up 4 bases, with 10 bases separating them. Germline values: CDR1 LNHDA, CDR2 SQIVND (reference sequence). The CDR3 is CASSIGGRGTEAFF. The CDR3 DNA reads TGTGCCAGTAGTATAGGGGGGAGGGGCACTGAAGCTTTCTTT.

The chain is built from TRBV29-1 and TRBJ2-3, with 8 positions matching TRBD1. This CDR3 is 12 amino acids long. Germline CDR1 is SQVTM and CDR2 is ANQGSEA. V shed 4 bases, J shed 3 bases, and the junction held 0 bases outside the gene matches. This chain's CDR3 is CSVGTGTDTQYF. CDR3 nucleotides: TGCAGCGTTGGGACAGGGACAGATACGCAGTATTTT.

The chain carries TRBV6-5 and TRBJ2-7, with D maybe TRBD1 (6 bases). Germline assignment: CDR1 MNHEY and CDR2 SVGAGI. This CDR3 region has 16 residues. Trimming left V 0 bases short and J 3 bases short, with 15 bases between. In DNA form, the CDR3 reads TGTGCCAGCAGTTACTCGACGCCGGGCAGGGGCTACGAGCAGTACTTC. As protein: CASSYSTPGRGYEQYF.

The chain is built from TRBV10-3 and TRBJ1-2, with TRBD1 matching 7 bases. Germline CDR1 and CDR2: ENHRY and SYGVKD. Unmatched junction bases numbered 1, after V lost 1 base and J lost 2 bases. The CDR3 is made up of 14 amino acids. The CDR3 DNA reads TGTGCCATCAGTGAGTGGGGACAGAACTATGGCTACACCTTC. Amino acids: CAISEWGQNYGYTF.

The genes are TRBV28 and TRBJ2-2, with 9 bases lining up with TRBD1. The ends lost 2 bases at V and 7 bases at J; junction bases unmatched: 2. This CDR3 is built from 14 residues. CDR1 and CDR2 (germline): MDHEN, SYDVKM. CDR3 nucleotides: TGTGCCAGCAGTTTAGGGACAGGGATCGGGGAGCTGTTTTTT. This codes for CASSLGTGIGELFF.

This clone occurred a few times. This chain uses TRBV6-5 with TRBJ2-7; a possible D gene is TRBD2 (6 bases). V shed 7 bases and J shed 2 bases, with 15 bases lying between them. Germline CDR1 and CDR2: MNHEY and SVGAGI. This CDR3 has 14 residues. CDR3 sequence: CASMGGKNTYEQYF. The CDR3 DNA reads as TGTGCCAGCATGGGCGGGAAGAACACCTACGAGCAGTACTTC.

J is TRBJ2-7 and V is TRBV4-2, with TRBD2 matching 12 bases. V shed 4 bases, J shed 3 bases, and the junction held 10 bases outside the gene matches. Germline V gene sequence: CDR1 LGHNA, CDR2 YNFKEQ. The CDR3 spans 17 residues. This chain's CDR3 is CASSLRLAGDTIYEQYF. DNA of the CDR3: TGTGCCAGCAGCCTGAGACTAGCGGGAGATACAATCTACGAGCAGTACTTC.

The V call is TRBV25-1, the J call TRBJ2-3, with 8 bases identical to TRBD2. With 2 bases clipped from V and 4 bases from J, the junction kept 2 bases outside the gene matches. CDR3 length: 14 amino acids. Germline lookup yields CDR1 MGHDK and CDR2 SYGVNS. The CDR3 is CASSETRGADTQYF. The DNA of the CDR3 is TGTGCCAGCAGTGAAACGCGGGGGGCAGATACGCAGTATTTT.